The next 23 T cell receptor beta chains were all read from a single sample in a study of cytomegalovirus exposure and HLA in healthy donors. PCR primers comprised 60 Vbeta and 13 Jbeta primers. The assay was immunoSEQ multiplex PCR, and TCRdb's table has in-frame clones only and misses some. The repertoire holds 95,000 to 150,000 clones, approximately 79% seen once, with less than 2.5% in the top ten. The sample consisted of PBMCs. The receptor set was obtained from a man aged 25 to 45 in good health and CMV-seronegative.

This chain connects TRBV6-5 to TRBJ1-6, with 8 bases fitting TRBD1. CDR3 length equals 15 residues. J was trimmed by 8 bases and V by 7 bases; bases with no gene match: 10. The germline gives CDR1 MNHEY, CDR2 SVGAGI. CDR3 sequence: CASTGGETYYSPLHF. The CDR3 DNA reads as TGTGCCAGCACAGGGGGCGAGACTTATTATTCACCCCTCCACTTT.

The chain's CDR3 is CASSELKIGGVGGTEAFF. The CDR3 coding sequence is TGTGCCAGCAGCGAACTCAAAATCGGAGGGGTAGGTGGCACTGAAGCTTTCTTT. This chain uses TRBV6-1 with TRBJ1-1, with D maybe TRBD1 (5 bases). V lost 6 bases to trimming and J lost 4 bases, with 27 bases between them. Germline CDR1 is MNHNS and CDR2 is SASEGT. This CDR3 has 18 residues.

CDR3 residues: CASSDRGLEQYF. As DNA, the CDR3 is TGCGCCAGCAGCGACAGGGGTCTCGAGCAGTACTTC. This chain connects TRBV5-1 to TRBJ2-7; 8 bases align to TRBD1. Germline V CDR1 and CDR2: SGHRS, YFSETQ. The CDR3 length is 12 residues. Trimming cost V 4 bases and J 6 bases; bases outside gene matches: 3.

V is TRBV19 and J is TRBJ1-1; 10 nucleotides match TRBD1. The V and J ends lost 4 bases and 9 bases, in that order; junction bases with no gene match: 11. The germline V gene encodes CDR1 LNHDA and CDR2 SQIVND (reference sequence). The CDR3 consists of 15 residues. The CDR3 loop is CASSNRAGTGDKAFF. CDR3 DNA: TGTGCCAGTAGTAATCGAGCCGGGACAGGGGATAAAGCTTTCTTT.

The genes are TRBV6-5 and TRBJ2-7; 10 nucleotides align to TRBD1. Germline trimming cut 7 bases from V and 0 bases from J; bases unmatched to any gene: 6. Germline V gene data show CDR1 as MNHEY and CDR2 as SVGAGI. The CDR3 runs 15 residues. CDR3 DNA: TGTGCCAGCAACGACAGGGGGCGGAACTCCTACGAGCAGTACTTC. The encoded protein is CASNDRGRNSYEQYF.

The V call is TRBV7-9, the J call TRBJ2-7; 7 bases match TRBD2. In germline, CDR1 is SEHNR, CDR2 FQNEAQ (reference sequence). V gave up 11 bases and J gave up 0 bases; unmatched junction bases: 10. The CDR3 is made up of 14 amino acids. CDR3 region: CAGRGAGDSYEQYF. In DNA form, the CDR3 reads TGTGCCGGCCGTGGGGCGGGGGACTCCTACGAGCAGTACTTC.

The V call is TRBV11-3, the J call TRBJ2-3; D ambiguous. The CDR3 loop spans 12 amino acids. Per the germline V gene, CDR1 is SGHNT and CDR2 is YENEEA. The germline V and J ends were trimmed by 1 base and 6 bases, with 5 bases remaining between them. The CDR3 DNA sequence: TGTGCCAGCAGCTTAGGTGGCGATACGCAGTATTTT. It yields the protein CASSLGGDTQYF.

This clone was detected only a few times. The rearrangement links TRBV6-1 to TRBJ2-3, with 7 nucleotides matching TRBD2. Germline values: CDR1 MNHNS, CDR2 SASEGT. V lost 6 bases, J lost 9 bases, and 3 bases stayed unmatched. This CDR3 region has 11 residues. The CDR3: CASSEGGTQYF. CDR3 in DNA: TGTGCCAGCAGCGAGGGAGGGACGCAGTATTTT.

The chain has TRBV7-2 and TRBJ1-1, with TRBD1 as a possible D gene (6 bases). The germline CDR1 and CDR2 sequences are SGHTA and FQGNSA. This CDR3 comprises 18 residues. Trimming left V 0 bases short and J 1 base short, with 18 bases between. CDR3 loop: CASSLAPRGPHRNTEAFF. The CDR3 DNA reads TGTGCCAGCAGCTTAGCGCCCAGGGGCCCCCATAGGAACACTGAAGCTTTCTTT.

The chain employs TRBV18 and TRBJ2-1; the D gene is possibly TRBD2 (6 bases). Germline CDR1 reads KGHSH; CDR2 reads LQKENI. This CDR3 region has 14 residues. V gave up 3 bases and J gave up 2 bases, with 8 bases separating them. CDR3 sequence (DNA): TGTGCCAGCTCACCCATAGCGGCCTACAATGAGCAGTTCTTC. Encoded protein: CASSPIAAYNEQFF. Full variable domain (rest looked up from reference TRBV18 and TRBJ2-1): NAGVMQNPRHLVRRRGQEARLRCSPMKGHSHVYWYRQLPEEGLKFMVYLQKENIIDESGMPKERFSAEFPKEGPSILRIQQVVRGDSAAYFCASSPIAAYNEQFFGPGTRLTVL.

The rearrangement joins TRBV5-6 to TRBJ2-7, with a possible D match to TRBD1 (6 bases). The CDR3 loop spans 15 amino acids. Per the germline V gene, CDR1 is SGHDT and CDR2 is YYEEEE. The ends were cut back, 2 bases at V and 3 bases at J, with 15 bases in the middle. This CDR3 is CASSFTGKGIYEQYF. The DNA of the CDR3 is TGTGCCAGCAGCTTTACAGGGAAAGGGATCTACGAGCAGTACTTC.

V usage is TRBV14 and J usage is TRBJ1-3; no firm D call. Germline loops: CDR1 SGHDN, CDR2 FVKESK. Trimming left V 4 bases short and J 4 bases short, with 8 bases between. There are 13 residues in the CDR3. CDR3 protein: CASSLAGGNTIYF. CDR3 coding DNA: TGTGCCAGCAGCCTGGCGGGGGGAAACACCATATATTTT.

The V call is TRBV18, the J call TRBJ2-2; D gene ambiguous. The V and J ends lost 0 bases and 6 bases respectively, with 8 bases between them. This CDR3 has 14 residues. From germline, CDR1 is KGHSH and CDR2 LQKENI. The CDR3 here is CASSPPRLAGELFF. Written as DNA, the CDR3 is TGTGCCAGCTCACCACCGCGGTTGGCCGGGGAGCTGTTTTTT.

The chain combines TRBV7-2 with TRBJ1-4; TRBD1 might be the D (5 bases). The CDR3 is made up of 15 amino acids. Germline V gives CDR1 SGHTA, CDR2 FQGNSA. V was clipped by 0 bases and J by 2 bases, with 7 bases between them. DNA for the CDR3: TGTGCCAGCAGCTTAGCGGGGGGTACTAATGAAAAACTGTTTTTT. This sequence encodes CASSLAGGTNEKLFF.

This clone was found a few times. This chain links TRBV4-1 with TRBJ2-7; tentative D call: TRBD2 (5 bases). CDR1 and CDR2 from the germline V gene are MGHRA and YSYEKL. With 3 bases removed from V and 4 bases from J, the gap between germline ends came to 25 bases. The CDR3 is 18 amino acids. CDR3 nucleotides: TGCGCCAGCAGCCATTTTGGGTTTGAGAGCGGTCAGACTTACGAGCAGTACTTC. Translated, it gives CASSHFGFESGQTYEQYF.

V usage is TRBV7-9 and J usage is TRBJ2-3, with D possibly matching TRBD1 (5 bases). The CDR3 spans 13 residues. The germline gives CDR1 SEHNR, CDR2 FQNEAQ (reference sequence). V lost 1 base to trimming and J lost 4 bases, with 6 bases between them. The CDR3 bases are TGTGCCAGCAGCTTAGTAGGGGCAGATACGCAGTATTTT. Translated: CASSLVGADTQYF.

This clone was seen more than once but under ten times. This chain connects TRBV4-2 to TRBJ1-5; D uncertain. V was trimmed by 4 bases and J by 5 bases, leaving 15 bases between them. The CDR3 is made up of 15 amino acids. CDR1 and CDR2 from the germline V gene are LGHNA and YNFKEQ. In DNA form, the CDR3 reads TGTGCCAGCAGCCCTGACGGGGAGGCCCATCAGCCCCAGCATTTT. Protein sequence: CASSPDGEAHQPQHF.

The V call is TRBV6-4, the J call TRBJ2-5; TRBD1 matches at 10 bases. Germline CDR1 and CDR2: MRHNA and SNTAGT. With V trimmed by 6 bases and J by 5 bases, 9 bases remained unmatched. The CDR3 consists of 15 residues. CDR3 sequence (DNA): TGTGCCAGCAGAGCCGAGGGACAGGGGTCGGAGACCCAGTACTTC. The encoded protein is CASRAEGQGSETQYF.

This chain uses TRBV13 with TRBJ1-1, with no clear D. In germline, CDR1 is PRHDT, CDR2 FYEKMQ (reference sequence). The V end was cut by 2 bases, the J end by 1 base, with 17 bases between. The CDR3 has 17 residues. The CDR3 spells CASSLRPLGGTNTEAFF. In nucleotides, the CDR3 is TGTGCCAGCAGCTTACGCCCCCTTGGAGGAACGAACACTGAAGCTTTCTTT. The entire variable domain, with the rest obtained from reference TRBV13 and TRBJ1-1, is as follows: AAGVIQSPRHLIKEKRETATLKCYPIPRHDTVYWYQQGPGQDPQFLISFYEKMQSDKGSIPDRFSAQQFSDYHSELNMSSLELGDSALYFCASSLRPLGGTNTEAFFGQGTRLTVV.

The genes are TRBV9 and TRBJ2-1, with 8 bases identical to TRBD2. V lost 0 bases and J lost 8; bases outside the gene matches: 10. The CDR3 totals 16 residues. Germline CDR1 is SGDLS and CDR2 is YYNGEE. The CDR3 DNA reads as TGTGCCAGCAGCGTAGGACTAGCGCCACTTAAGGATGAGCAGTTCTTC. This gives the protein CASSVGLAPLKDEQFF. Full variable domain (outside the CDR3, taken from reference TRBV9 and TRBJ2-1): DSGVTQTPKHLITATGQRVTLRCSPRSGDLSVYWYQQSLDQGLQFLIQYYNGEERAKGNILERFSAQQFPDLHSELNLSSLELGDSALYFCASSVGLAPLKDEQFFGPGTRLTVL.

V is TRBV9 and J is TRBJ1-1; D is unclear. The CDR3 runs to 13 residues. V gave up 0 bases and J gave up 5 bases, with 8 bases separating them. Germline assignment: CDR1 SGDLS and CDR2 YYNGEE. The CDR3 DNA is TGTGCCAGCAGCGTAGAGGCGGCGACTGAAGCTTTCTTT. Amino acid sequence: CASSVEAATEAFF.

The V gene is TRBV5-8, the J gene TRBJ1-4; D possibly corresponds to TRBD1 (6 bases). Germline assignment: CDR1 SGHTS and CDR2 YDEGEE. The CDR3 runs 19 residues. V shed 4 bases and J shed 7 bases, with 29 bases lying between them. CDR3 in DNA: TGTGCCAGCAGCCCCCTGACAGGCCCAGTTGTGCTAAGAGGTGAAAAACTGTTTTTT. Encoded protein: CASSPLTGPVVLRGEKLFF.

V and J are TRBV12-5 and TRBJ1-1; D remains ambiguous. Germline V gene data show CDR1 as LGHNT and CDR2 as FRNRAP. The V end was cut by 6 bases, the J end by 0 bases, with 17 bases between. The CDR3 has 16 amino acids. The CDR3 DNA reads as TGTGCTAGTGGCCCACCGAATATCGGGTTGAACACTGAAGCTTTCTTT. This gives the protein CASGPPNIGLNTEAFF.